These 20 T cell receptor beta chains were all obtained from the same sample, sequenced in a study of radiation and T cells in renal cell carcinoma. Time point indicated: blood 4 weeks post-SBRT, at nephrectomy. Treatment here: 15 Gy SBRT to primary tumor, nephrectomy 4 weeks later. Sequenced by immunoSEQ multiplex PCR; TCRdb stores in-frame clones only, minus some. The table lists just over 95,000 clones, 65% to 90% of them singletons. The sample in question was blood, obtained from a patient whose treatment included radiotherapy and nephrectomy. The receptors shown here come from a man between 60 and 70 years old with renal cell carcinoma.

The chain has TRBV4-3 and TRBJ2-5, with 7 bases that match TRBD2. J was trimmed by 4 bases and V by 1 base; bases with no gene match: 6. Germline loops: CDR1 LGHNA, CDR2 YSLEER. The CDR3 sequence is 15 residues long. CDR3 loop: CASSQATPGGETQYF. CDR3 sequence (DNA): TGCGCCAGCAGCCAAGCCACTCCGGGGGGAGAGACCCAGTACTTC.

The rearrangement links TRBV11-2 to TRBJ2-7; no definite D call. V was trimmed by 0 bases and J by 5 bases, leaving 11 bases between them. The germline gives CDR1 SGHAT, CDR2 FQNNGV. This CDR3 is 14 amino acids long. CDR3 sequence reads: CASSLDHRRDEQYF. The CDR3 nucleotides read TGTGCCAGCAGCTTAGATCATCGGAGAGACGAGCAGTACTTC.

This clone was recorded only once. V and J are TRBV18 and TRBJ2-5, with TRBD2 as a possible D gene (6 bases). The V gene lost 1 base and the J gene lost 5 bases, with 14 bases spanning the gap. There are 15 residues in the CDR3. Per germline, CDR1 KGHSH and CDR2 LQKENI. This chain's CDR3 is CASSPRAGPGETQYF. The CDR3 DNA follows: TGTGCCAGCTCACCACGCGCGGGGCCAGGGGAGACCCAGTACTTC.

This clone was found once. The V and J genes are TRBV6-1 and TRBJ1-4; D is ambiguous. V was shortened by 4 bases and J by 5 bases, with 14 bases between the two germline ends. The CDR3 runs to 15 residues. Germline V lookup: CDR1 MNHNS, CDR2 SASEGT. CDR3 loop: CASSVERPLNEKLFF. CDR3 coding DNA: TGTGCCAGCAGTGTGGAGAGACCCCTCAATGAAAAACTGTTTTTT.

CDR3 nucleotide sequence: TGCAGCGCTGCACCGGGACTAGCGGGAGTTAACGGGGAGCTGTTTTTT. This translates into CSAAPGLAGVNGELFF. The chain couples TRBV29-1 to TRBJ2-2; 14 bases map to TRBD2. The CDR3 consists of 16 residues. Germline CDR1 SQVTM, CDR2 ANQGSEA. The V segment lost 7 bases and the J segment 7 bases; nucleotides outside the gene matches: 11.

J is TRBJ2-5 and V is TRBV18, with D possibly called TRBD1 or TRBD2 (5 bases each). The CDR3 has 15 residues. From germline, CDR1 is KGHSH and CDR2 LQKENI. V shed 4 bases and J shed 0 bases, with 12 bases lying between them. The CDR3 protein is CASSLGTLYQETQYF. The CDR3 coding sequence is TGTGCCAGCTCACTCGGGACCCTGTACCAAGAGACCCAGTACTTC.

CDR3 in amino acids: CASSRAGHGTQYF. The DNA of the CDR3 is TGTGCCAGCAGCCGAGCAGGGCACGGTACGCAGTATTTT. V gene TRBV11-2 combines with J gene TRBJ2-3, with D tentatively TRBD1 (5 bases). CDR1 SGHAT and CDR2 FQNNGV come from the germline V gene. Deletions cut 5 bases from V and 8 bases from J, with 14 bases between. This CDR3 region has 13 residues. The full variable domain, with the rest looked up from reference TRBV11-2 and TRBJ2-3, is EAGVAQSPRYKIIEKRQSVAFWCNPISGHATLYWYQQILGQGPKLLIQFQNNGVVDDSQLPKDRFSAERLKGVDSTLKIQPAKLEDSAVYLCASSRAGHGTQYFGPGTRLTVL.

The chain links TRBV13 to TRBJ2-7; the match to TRBD2 covers 10 bases. V was pared by 0 bases and J by 1 base, with 24 bases of the junction left unmatched. The CDR3 has 23 residues. Germline-derived CDR1 and CDR2 are PRHDT and FYEKMQ (reference sequence). The CDR3 spells CASSLGNPGVGGSGLADSYEQYF. The CDR3 nucleotides read TGTGCCAGCAGCTTAGGAAATCCAGGGGTGGGAGGATCTGGACTAGCGGATTCCTACGAGCAGTACTTC.

This rearrangement joins TRBV6-5 to TRBJ1-4; possible D gene TRBD1, 6 bases. Trimming removed 2 bases at V and 5 bases at J, with 12 bases between. The CDR3 is made up of 15 amino acids. Per the germline V gene, CDR1 is MNHEY and CDR2 is SVGAGI. CDR3 DNA sequence: TGTGCCAGCAGTTACGGGAGGACAGTAAATGAAAAACTGTTTTTT. Amino acid sequence: CASSYGRTVNEKLFF.

This clone was seen more than once but under ten times. This chain connects TRBV6-4 to TRBJ2-5, with TRBD2 identical over 15 bases. Trimming removed 8 bases from V and 7 bases from J; junction bases left unmatched: 11. Per germline, CDR1 MRHNA and CDR2 SNTAGT. The CDR3 totals 16 residues. This chain's CDR3 is CASFRTSGRAGGTQYF. DNA for the CDR3: TGTGCCAGCTTCAGGACTAGCGGGAGGGCCGGTGGGACCCAGTACTTC.

J is TRBJ1-2 and V is TRBV7-9; D ambiguous. The CDR3 runs to 15 residues. Germline values: CDR1 SEHNR, CDR2 FQNEAQ (reference sequence). The CDR3 nucleotides read TGTGCAAGCGCTCGGGCGTTGGCTGACAACTATGGCTACACCTTC. Amino acids: CASARALADNYGYTF.

The gene calls are TRBV13 and TRBJ2-1; 10 bases fit TRBD2. The CDR3 sequence is 14 residues long. V gave up 1 base and J gave up 8 bases; unmatched junction bases: 2. Germline assignment: CDR1 PRHDT and CDR2 FYEKMQ (reference sequence). The CDR3 DNA is TGTGCCAGCAGCTTAGCACTAGCGGGACATGAGCAGTTCTTC. Translating gives CASSLALAGHEQFF.

This chain joins TRBV7-9 and TRBJ1-4; perhaps TRBD1 as D (5 bases). CDR3 length: 18 amino acids. Germline CDR1 reads SEHNR; CDR2 reads FQNEAQ (reference sequence). Trimming removed 4 bases from V and 1 base from J, with 19 bases in between. The CDR3 loop reads CASSSFNQGRVTNEKLFF. CDR3 sequence (DNA): TGTGCCAGCAGCTCCTTCAACCAGGGAAGAGTAACTAATGAAAAACTGTTTTTT.

Only one count was recorded for this clone. This chain uses TRBV11-2 with TRBJ1-1, with 11 bases identical to TRBD1. Per the germline V gene, CDR1 is SGHAT and CDR2 is FQNNGV. V was clipped by 4 bases and J by 5 bases; unmatched bases: 12. The CDR3 consists of 17 residues. For the CDR3, the DNA is TGTGCCAGCAGCTCCCGGGACAGGGGGGGTCCGGAGACTGAAGCTTTCTTT. It codes for CASSSRDRGGPETEAFF.

This sequence joins TRBV20-1 and TRBJ2-7; D might be TRBD1 (5 bases). V lost 0 bases and J lost 10, with 10 bases in between. Germline lookup yields CDR1 DFQATT and CDR2 SNEGSKA (reference sequence). The CDR3 has 11 residues. Written as DNA, the CDR3 is TGCAGTGCTAGAGATGGGGCTAGACAGTACTTC. This encodes CSARDGARQYF.

This clone was recorded only once. The chain joins TRBV19 to TRBJ2-4; D is perhaps TRBD2 (5 bases). Per germline, CDR1 LNHDA and CDR2 SQIVND (reference sequence). Trimming took off 1 base at V and 3 bases at J, with 16 bases between the two ends. CDR3 size: 17 residues. The CDR3 spells CASSIGVMGRGKNIQYF. The CDR3 DNA reads TGTGCCAGTAGTATAGGGGTGATGGGGAGAGGCAAAAACATTCAGTACTTC.

This clone was picked up one time. A read error may explain this, as a much larger clone is one base away. The sample has other DNA sequences that encode this CDR3 too. The chain is built from TRBV25-1 and TRBJ2-2; TRBD1 aligns across 8 bases. Germline V gives CDR1 MGHDK, CDR2 SYGVNS. This CDR3 is 18 amino acids long. With V trimmed by 4 bases and J by 1 base, 11 bases remained unmatched. The chain's CDR3 is CASSGYRQGALNTGELFF. The CDR3 DNA reads TGTGCCAGCAGTGGATATAGGCAGGGGGCTCTGAACACCGGGGAGCTGTTTTTT.

This clone was detected only a few times. This chain connects TRBV5-1 to TRBJ1-1; 8 bases fit TRBD1. CDR1 is SGHRS, CDR2 YFSETQ, per germline. J lost 6 bases, V lost 4 bases, and 5 bases had no gene match. CDR3 length: 13 amino acids. In DNA, the CDR3 is TGCGCCAGCAGCGCTTCAGGGGGCGCTGAAGCTTTCTTT. Its protein is CASSASGGAEAFF. Combining the CDR3 with reference TRBV5-1 and TRBJ1-1 gives the whole variable domain KAGVTQTPRYLIKTRGQQVTLSCSPISGHRSVSWYQQTPGQGLQFLFEYFSETQRNKGNFPGRFSGRQFSNSRSEMNVSTLELGDSALYLCASSASGGAEAFFGQGTRLTVV.

The chain combines TRBV10-1 with TRBJ2-2, with D perhaps TRBD1 (6 bases). CDR3 length: 17 residues. Deletions cut 4 bases from V and 7 bases from J, with 22 bases between. The V gene's germline CDR1 is WNHNN and CDR2 SYGVQD (reference sequence). In DNA, the CDR3 is TGCGCCAGCAGTGGTCCCTCTAGTGGGGGCTTAGTCGGGGAGCTGTTTTTT. Protein product: CASSGPSSGGLVGELFF.

The chain employs TRBV29-1 and TRBJ2-2; D unclear. CDR1 SQVTM and CDR2 ANQGSEA come from the germline V gene. This CDR3 has 16 residues. Deletions cut 3 bases from V and 3 bases from J, with 17 bases between. This chain's CDR3 is CSVETSTPSHTGELFF. DNA of the CDR3: TGCAGCGTTGAGACCAGTACCCCCTCTCACACCGGGGAGCTGTTTTTT.